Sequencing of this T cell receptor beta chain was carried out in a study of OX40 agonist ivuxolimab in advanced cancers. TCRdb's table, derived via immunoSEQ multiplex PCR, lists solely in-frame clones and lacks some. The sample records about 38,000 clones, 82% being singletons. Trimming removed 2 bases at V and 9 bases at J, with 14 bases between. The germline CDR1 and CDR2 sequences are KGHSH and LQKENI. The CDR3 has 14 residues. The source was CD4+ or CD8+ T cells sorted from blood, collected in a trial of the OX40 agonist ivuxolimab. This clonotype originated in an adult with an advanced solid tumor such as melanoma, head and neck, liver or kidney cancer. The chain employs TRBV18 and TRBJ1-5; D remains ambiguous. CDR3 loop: CASSPEQDLGPQHF. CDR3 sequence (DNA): TGTGCCAGCTCACCAGAGCAGGATCTAGGGCCCCAGCATTTT.